This record looks at one T cell receptor beta chain sequence and its context. The TCRbeta library incorporated unique molecular identifiers. TCRdb recomputed calls from the PCR reads with MiXCR, one row per CDR3 protein. The data contain some 200,000 distinct CDR3 sequences, about a tenth of them seen just once; the ten biggest clones take up 5% to 7%. This sample is drawn from a study of T-cell reconstitution after alpha-beta-depleted transplantation in children. Trimming left V 5 bases short and J 10 bases short, with 14 bases between. Germline assignment: CDR1 SEHNR and CDR2 FQNEAQ (reference sequence). The CDR3 is made up of 12 amino acids.

This sequence originates from a human donor who donated a stem cell graft to a child with acute lymphoblastic leukemia. The rearrangement links TRBV7-9 to TRBJ1-1; D not certain. The specimen comprised PBMCs from the stem cell graft donor, sampled from the stem cell graft. CDR3 in amino acids: CASSRDIAGAFF. DNA of the CDR3: TGTGCCAGCAGCCGCGACATCGCTGGAGCTTTCTTT.